The rows below give T cell receptor beta chains drawn from one sample of a study of shared clonotypes between healthy human individuals. This table comes from immunoSEQ multiplex PCR, and its TCRdb copy is limited to in-frame clones, with some not included. This sample carries 1,400,000 or so clones, around 98.5% of them seen once, and the ten largest clones take 0.36%. Sequenced: naive CD4+ T cells sorted from blood. The source of these receptors is a man aged 30 to 45 in good health. CDR3s include the opening cysteine and the closing phenylalanine or tryptophan. D genes are given only for firm matches. Expanded clones are given a class, and other clones once, few, many or no size at all.

15,TRBV28,TRBD1,TRBJ2-7,.,CASRSHRDRVDEQYF,TGTGCCAGCAGAAGCCACCGGGACAGGGTGGACGAGCAGTACTTC
12,TRBV18,.,TRBJ1-1,.,CASSLQGAEAFF,TGTGCCAGCTCACTACAGGGCGCTGAAGCTTTCTTT
14,TRBV10-3,.,TRBJ2-3,.,CAISDSGRSDTQYF,TGTGCCATCAGTGACTCTGGGAGGTCAGATACGCAGTATTTT
15,TRBV28,.,TRBJ1-5,.,CASSGAEGSNQPQHF,TGTGCCAGCAGCGGGGCAGAAGGAAGCAATCAGCCCCAGCATTTT
15,TRBV28,.,TRBJ2-3,.,CASSLFAGTTDTQYF,TGTGCCAGCAGTTTATTTGCAGGGACCACAGATACGCAGTATTTT
17,TRBV7-2,.,TRBJ2-7,.,CASSISTGTRVSYEQYF,TGTGCCAGCAGCATTTCGACCGGGACACGGGTGTCGTACGAGCAGTACTTC
14,TRBV7-6,TRBD2,TRBJ2-2,.,CASSLAENTGELFF,TGTGCCAGCAGCCTAGCGGAGAACACCGGGGAGCTGTTTTTT
11,TRBV6-5,.,TRBJ2-7,.,CASSSPAEQYF,TGTGCCAGCAGTTCCCCCGCCGAGCAGTACTTC
17,TRBV5-4,TRBD1,TRBJ1-2,once,CASRTGGGSFLTYGYTF,TGTGCCAGCAGGACAGGGGGCGGTTCGTTTTTAACCTATGGCTACACCTTC
14,TRBV29-1,.,TRBJ1-2,.,CSVDGRGLGGGYTF,TGCAGCGTTGATGGTCGGGGATTGGGAGGTGGCTACACCTTC